This T cell receptor (beta chain) was observed in a study of blood T cell repertoires in COVID-19. The V gene lost 0 bases and the J gene lost 7 bases, with 13 bases spanning the gap. The CDR3 has 15 amino acids. Germline-derived CDR1 and CDR2 are SGHRS and YFSETQ. Authors' processing steps: Amplification from reference gene primers served as the basis for estimated nucleated cell counts. Clones were sequenced by immunoSEQ multiplex PCR, and TCRdb holds only the in-frame ones, with some missing. V and J calls and clone size are as listed in that table; D and trimming were resolved from the DNA. The top ten clones hold roughly 6.3% of a sample with about 68,000 clones, more than 70% of them seen once.

The chain has TRBV5-1 and TRBJ1-4, with TRBD1 as a possible D gene (5 bases). Sequencing was done on a sample of peripheral blood. The sequence was collected from a woman aged 60 to 75 with acute or convalescent COVID-19. The DNA of the CDR3 is TGCGCCAGCAGCTTGGGAGTGGGGCGGGGTGAAAAACTGTTTTTT. Its protein is CASSLGVGRGEKLFF.